These 26 T cell receptor beta chains share one sample of origin, sequenced in a study of human T cells and chemical hapten exposure. Time point reported: patch test 1, 2 weeks after DPC sensitization. Sample treatment: therapeutic diphenylcyclopropenone sensitization with weekly scalp DPC. In TCRdb, the RACE reads were re-called with MiXCR into one record per CDR3 protein. The repertoire consists of more than 100,000 distinct CDR3 sequences, with around 15% occurring once and the leading ten covering around 0.99%. This sample comprised whole blood, obtained in connection with sensitization to the hapten diphenylcyclopropenone (DPC). The receptors were gathered from a man between 18 and 35 years old with alopecia areata. Some clones in this sample may be carry-over from other donors' samples.

V gene TRBV5-1 combines with J gene TRBJ1-3; no clear D gene. Germline CDR1 SGHRS, CDR2 YFSETQ. Trimming removed 3 bases at V and 0 bases at J, with 4 bases between. The CDR3 sequence is 13 residues long. CDR3 sequence (DNA): TGCGCCAGCAGCTCCTCCTCTGGAAACACCATATATTTT. It yields the protein CASSSSSGNTIYF.

The J gene is TRBJ2-3, the V gene TRBV29-1; TRBD1 is a possible D gene (5 bases). CDR1 is SQVTM, CDR2 ANQGSEA, per germline. CDR3 size: 11 residues. CDR3 residues: CRAGHTDTQYF. The CDR3 DNA sequence: TGCAGGGCAGGGCACACAGATACGCAGTATTTT.

V gene TRBV29-1 combines with J gene TRBJ2-7; the D gene is possibly TRBD2 (6 bases). Between the trimmed V and J ends, which lost 2 bases and 6 bases, there was a span of 11 bases. The CDR3 contains 12 residues. Germline CDR1 and CDR2: SQVTM and ANQGSEA. In DNA form, the CDR3 reads TGCAGCGTTGAACCCGGAGCGGGCGAGCAGTACTTC. Amino acid sequence: CSVEPGAGEQYF.

CDR3 in DNA: TGTGCCAGCAGCCCCCCAGTAACCTACGAGCAGTACTTC. As protein: CASSPPVTYEQYF. This chain joins TRBV28 and TRBJ2-7; the D is unclear. The germline CDR1 and CDR2 sequences are MDHEN and SYDVKM. The CDR3 sequence is 13 residues long. With 6 bases removed from V and 2 bases from J, the gap between germline ends came to 11 bases.

This clonotype was detected a few times. The chain uses TRBV18 and TRBJ2-3; no reliable D call. CDR3 size: 11 residues. Germline loops: CDR1 KGHSH, CDR2 LQKENI. V lost 5 bases, J lost 4 bases, and 4 bases lay in between. The CDR3 protein is CASSVADTQYF. CDR3 bases: TGTGCCAGCTCAGTGGCAGATACGCAGTATTTT.

This clonotype showed up just once. This rearrangement joins TRBV29-1 to TRBJ1-2; D possibly corresponds to TRBD1 (5 bases). The CDR3 is 11 amino acids. Deletions cut 6 bases from V and 8 bases from J, with 13 bases between. Germline V gene sequence: CDR1 SQVTM, CDR2 ANQGSEA. The CDR3 region is CSVYRSPGYTF. The CDR3 nucleotides are TGCAGCGTCTACAGGAGCCCGGGCTACACCTTC.

The sample holds a few counts of this clonotype. The chain has TRBV6-6 and TRBJ2-3; D is unresolved. Germline CDR1 is MNHNY and CDR2 is SVGAGI (reference sequence). Trimming took 7 bases from V and 6 from J, leaving 8 bases between them. This CDR3 spans 11 amino acids. CDR3 bases: TGTGCCAGCACCGGAACGGATACGCAGTATTTT. It codes for CASTGTDTQYF.

This clonotype was observed at least ten times. This chain connects TRBV11-2 to TRBJ2-2; 7 nucleotides match TRBD1. CDR3 size: 15 residues. J lost 5 bases, V lost 4 bases, and 7 bases had no gene match. CDR1 and CDR2 from the germline V gene are SGHAT and FQNNGV. DNA for the CDR3: TGTGCCAGCAGCTCACAGGGGCTGGCGACCGGGGAGCTGTTTTTT. Translated, it gives CASSSQGLATGELFF.

The chain uses TRBV5-1 and TRBJ2-7, with D unresolved. Trimming shortened V by 6 bases and J by 6 bases, and 28 bases separated the two germline ends. CDR3 length: 17 amino acids. Germline values: CDR1 SGHRS, CDR2 YFSETQ. In nucleotides, the CDR3 is TGCGCCAGCACCCCTTTTATTTTTTCCAAGTTGGCATCCGAGCAGTACTTC. It is translated as CASTPFIFSKLASEQYF. Variable domain in full (rest from reference TRBV5-1 and TRBJ2-7): KAGVTQTPRYLIKTRGQQVTLSCSPISGHRSVSWYQQTPGQGLQFLFEYFSETQRNKGNFPGRFSGRQFSNSRSEMNVSTLELGDSALYLCASTPFIFSKLASEQYFGPGTRLTVT.

This clonotype was recorded many times. V gene TRBV28 combines with J gene TRBJ2-7, with D perhaps assigned TRBD1 or TRBD2 (7 bases each). V was cut by 5 bases and J by 4 bases, with 15 bases left in between. Looked up from germline, CDR1 is MDHEN and CDR2 is SYDVKM. CDR3 length: 14 residues. The DNA for the CDR3 is TGTGCCAGCAGTCAGACAGGGAGGGGTTACGAGCAGTACTTC. As protein: CASSQTGRGYEQYF.

This clonotype was detected many times. CDR3 amino acids: CASSSYPLLAESQETQYF. CDR3 coding DNA: TGTGCCAGCAGCTCATACCCCCTACTAGCGGAGAGCCAAGAGACCCAGTACTTC. The chain carries TRBV7-3 and TRBJ2-5; TRBD2 matches 8 bases. The ends lost 4 bases at V and 1 base at J; junction bases unmatched: 14. In germline, CDR1 is SGHTA, CDR2 FQGTGA. This CDR3 region has 18 residues.

The chain employs TRBV7-3 and TRBJ1-3; D gene uncertain. V shed 5 bases and J shed 0 bases, with 5 bases lying between them. CDR1 and CDR2 (germline): SGHTA, FQGTGA. This CDR3 has 13 residues. CDR3 nucleotides: TGTGCCAGCAGCCTGAGCTCTGGAAACACCATATATTTT. Translating gives CASSLSSGNTIYF.

This clonotype was recorded at least ten times. The rearrangement uses TRBV20-1 and TRBJ1-2; no reliable D call. V lost 1 base to trimming and J lost 7 bases, with 13 bases between them. The CDR3 is 13 residues long. Germline CDR1 DFQATT, CDR2 SNEGSKA (reference sequence). The CDR3: CSARAWTLSGYTF. The CDR3, as DNA: TGCAGTGCTAGAGCGTGGACCCTTAGTGGCTACACCTTC.

The V call is TRBV7-2, the J call TRBJ2-1, with a possible D match to TRBD2 (5 bases). The germline V and J ends were trimmed by 4 bases and 8 bases, with 15 bases remaining between them. This CDR3 comprises 14 residues. Germline CDR1 is SGHTA and CDR2 is FQGNSA. The CDR3, as DNA: TGTGCCAGCAGCTCCGTTAGCCCCGGGGATGAGCAGTTCTTC. Encoded protein: CASSSVSPGDEQFF.

This rearrangement joins TRBV6-1 to TRBJ1-5, with D possibly TRBD1 on 6 matching bases. The CDR3 runs to 15 residues. Deletions cut 6 bases from V and 0 bases from J, with 12 bases between. Germline-derived CDR1 and CDR2 are MNHNS and SASEGT. Written as DNA, the CDR3 is TGTGCCAGCAGCTCCGACAGGTATAGCAATCAGCCCCAGCATTTT. Protein: CASSSDRYSNQPQHF.

This clonotype has just a few counts. V gene TRBV15 combines with J gene TRBJ1-6, with D unclear. V dropped 1 base and J dropped 5 bases, with 6 bases sitting between them. This CDR3 is 14 amino acids long. Germline values: CDR1 LNHNV, CDR2 YYDKDF (reference sequence). CDR3 nucleotides: TGTGCCACCAGCAGAGGACAAGATAATTCACCCCTCCACTTT. This gives the protein CATSRGQDNSPLHF.

The V gene is TRBV18, the J gene TRBJ1-5; tentative D call: TRBD1 (6 bases). Germline values: CDR1 KGHSH, CDR2 LQKENI. The CDR3 sequence is 16 residues long. V lost 3 bases and J 2 bases, leaving 14 bases between the germline ends. The CDR3 reads CASSPGGGSGNQPQHF. CDR3 coding DNA: TGTGCCAGCTCACCGGGGGGCGGGAGCGGCAATCAGCCCCAGCATTTT.

The chain carries TRBV18 and TRBJ1-2, with D perhaps TRBD1 (6 bases). CDR3 size: 16 residues. Germline V gives CDR1 KGHSH, CDR2 LQKENI. V was pared by 2 bases and J by 8 bases, with 21 bases between. For the CDR3, the DNA is TGTGCCAGCTCACCAAGTAATGGGGGCGAGTCTAAGGGCTACACCTTC. Amino acid sequence: CASSPSNGGESKGYTF. Combining the CDR3 with reference TRBV18 and TRBJ1-2 gives the whole variable domain NAGVMQNPRHLVRRRGQEARLRCSPMKGHSHVYWYRQLPEEGLKFMVYLQKENIIDESGMPKERFSAEFPKEGPSILRIQQVVRGDSAAYFCASSPSNGGESKGYTFGSGTRLTVV.

This clonotype was recorded a few times. This sequence joins TRBV6-1 and TRBJ1-2; possibly TRBD1 for D (6 bases). Germline CDR1 MNHNS, CDR2 SASEGT. CDR3 length: 14 residues. The V end was cut by 5 bases, the J end by 4 bases, with 14 bases between. CDR3 sequence reads: CASSIRTEFYGYTF. The DNA of the CDR3 is TGTGCCAGCAGTATTCGGACAGAGTTCTATGGCTACACCTTC.

This clonotype was detected only a few times. The CDR3 nucleotides read TGTGCCAGCAGTTTTGACAAGACAGATACGCAGTATTTT. Its translation is CASSFDKTDTQYF. The V and J genes are TRBV6-6 and TRBJ2-3; unclear D gene. The CDR3 has 13 residues. Germline CDR1 and CDR2: MNHNY and SVGAGI (reference sequence). Trimming cost V 4 bases and J 3 bases, with 8 bases left between them.

This clonotype has just a few counts. The chain has TRBV4-3 and TRBJ1-3; 8 bases align to TRBD1. The CDR3 loop spans 16 amino acids. V gave up 4 bases and J gave up 0 bases; unmatched junction bases: 5. Germline V gene sequence: CDR1 LGHNA, CDR2 YSLEER. CDR3 coding DNA: TGCGCCAGCAGCCTAATTACAGGGGGCTCTGGAAACACCATATATTTT. Residues: CASSLITGGSGNTIYF.

The rearrangement joins TRBV23-1 to TRBJ1-2; D remains unclear. TRBV23-1 is labeled an ORF, and its function is uncertain. The CDR3 consists of 10 residues. The V end was cut by 9 bases, the J end by 0 bases, with 2 bases between. The CDR3 sequence is CASTNYGYTF. The CDR3 region has the DNA TGCGCCAGTACTAACTATGGCTACACCTTC.

This clonotype was picked up a small number of times. The chain combines TRBV7-8 with TRBJ2-2; possible D gene TRBD1, 6 bases. The germline V gene encodes CDR1 SGHVS and CDR2 FQNEAQ. This CDR3 contains 19 residues. V dropped 4 bases and J dropped 2 bases, with 23 bases sitting between them. CDR3: CASSSPGQRPSTNTGELFF. For the CDR3, the DNA is TGTGCCAGCAGCTCTCCAGGACAGAGGCCATCCACTAACACCGGGGAGCTGTTTTTT.

This rearrangement joins TRBV2 to TRBJ2-1; 8 bases match TRBD1. Losses at the gene ends were 6 bases for V and 5 bases for J; bases not matched to a gene: 6. Germline V gene lookup returns CDR1 SNHLY and CDR2 FYNNEI. The length of the CDR3 is 14 residues. The DNA for the CDR3 is TGTGCCAGCAGGGGACAGGCGATGAACAATGAGCAGTTCTTC. Its protein product is CASRGQAMNNEQFF.

In this sample, this clonotype turned up many times. The chain recombines TRBV10-2 with TRBJ2-6; D not certain. This CDR3 region has 16 residues. The V gene's germline CDR1 is WSHSY and CDR2 SAAADI. With 3 bases removed from V and 2 bases from J, the gap between germline ends came to 11 bases. The CDR3 sequence: CASSDGFGAGANVLTF. The CDR3 bases are TGCGCCAGCAGTGACGGGTTTGGCGCTGGGGCCAACGTCCTGACTTTC.

J is TRBJ2-7 and V is TRBV29-1; TRBD1 matches 7 bases. J lost 0 bases, V lost 5 bases, and 10 bases had no gene match. From germline, CDR1 is SQVTM and CDR2 ANQGSEA. The CDR3 contains 15 residues. CDR3 sequence: CSVQGGEIYSYEQYF. CDR3 in DNA: TGCAGCGTTCAAGGGGGCGAAATATACTCCTACGAGCAGTACTTC.